This entry lists 27 T cell receptor beta chains sequenced from one sample in a study of shared clonotypes between healthy human individuals. Profiling relied on immunoSEQ multiplex PCR, and the TCRdb table lists in-frame clones only, not all of them. The repertoire consists of millions of clones, with 95% occurring once and the leading ten covering 0.13%. The source material was naive CD4+ T cells sorted from blood. Indicated subset: CD45RA+ positively selected. All receptors derive from a man between 18 and 29 years old in good health.

The gene calls are TRBV6-1 and TRBJ2-5; tentatively, D is TRBD1 or TRBD2 (5 bases each). This CDR3 has 16 amino acids. The germline gives CDR1 MNHNS, CDR2 SASEGT. Trimming removed 2 bases from V and 5 bases from J, with 18 bases in between. The CDR3 reads CASSEKAGTSWETQYF. CDR3 coding DNA: TGTGCCAGCAGTGAAAAAGCCGGGACCTCTTGGGAGACCCAGTACTTC.

The chain couples TRBV9 to TRBJ2-3; D gene unclear. Germline lookup yields CDR1 SGDLS and CDR2 YYNGEE. Between the trimmed V and J ends, which lost 1 base and 3 bases, there was a span of 12 bases. The CDR3 has 15 amino acids. CDR3 region: CASSVYAGETDTQYF. The CDR3, as DNA: TGTGCCAGCAGCGTATATGCAGGCGAGACAGATACGCAGTATTTT.

The chain employs TRBV19 and TRBJ1-6; 7 bases agree with TRBD1. V lost 7 bases to trimming and J lost 4 bases; unmatched junction nucleotides: 7. The CDR3 covers 15 residues. Germline V gene sequence: CDR1 LNHDA, CDR2 SQIVND (reference sequence). CDR3 amino acids: CASTRDSSYNSPLHF. Here the CDR3 DNA reads TGTGCCAGTACCCGGGACAGCTCGTATAATTCACCCCTCCACTTT.

The rearrangement links TRBV2 to TRBJ2-1, with D uncertain. Germline CDR1 is SNHLY and CDR2 is FYNNEI. V was pared by 4 bases and J by 6 bases, with 16 bases between. This CDR3 contains 15 residues. The CDR3 loop is CASSATELRANEQFF. The CDR3, as DNA: TGTGCCAGCAGTGCCACGGAACTAAGGGCCAATGAGCAGTTCTTC. Supplemented by reference TRBV2 and TRBJ2-1, the full variable domain reads EPEVTQTPSHQVTQMGQEVILRCVPISNHLYFYWYRQILGQKVEFLVSFYNNEISEKSEIFDDQFSVERPDGSNFTLKIRSTKLEDSAMYFCASSATELRANEQFFGPGTRLTVL.

As regards this clone: Other DNA sequences in this sample translate to the same CDR3. The chain recombines TRBV30 with TRBJ2-7; D might be TRBD2 (7 bases). In germline, CDR1 is GTSNPN, CDR2 SVGIG (reference sequence). The CDR3 covers 12 residues. V shed 5 bases and J shed 4 bases, with 12 bases lying between them. Here the CDR3 DNA reads TGTGCCTGGGCCCGGGGGGCTTACGAGCAGTACTTC. It encodes CAWARGAYEQYF.

The chain recombines TRBV6-6 with TRBJ2-7; no clear D. Trimming shortened V by 2 bases and J by 3 bases, and 11 bases separated the two germline ends. Germline CDR1 is MNHNY and CDR2 is SVGAGI (reference sequence). CDR3 length equals 14 residues. CDR3 protein: CASSYLIGDYEQYF. For the CDR3, the DNA is TGTGCCAGCAGTTACCTTATAGGCGACTACGAGCAGTACTTC.

The rearrangement uses TRBV28 and TRBJ2-1, with 7 bases identical to TRBD1. The CDR3 sequence is 15 residues long. Per the germline V gene, CDR1 is MDHEN and CDR2 is SYDVKM. Unmatched junction bases numbered 6, after V lost 5 bases and J lost 2 bases. The CDR3 nucleotides read TGTGCCAGCAGTAATAGGCAGGGGGCCTACAATGAGCAGTTCTTC. This sequence encodes CASSNRQGAYNEQFF.

The chain's CDR3 is CASSPWGRHEKLFF. CDR3 in DNA: TGTGCCAGCAGTCCCTGGGGGCGGCATGAAAAACTGTTTTTT. V and J are TRBV11-2 and TRBJ1-4; maybe TRBD1 (6 bases). Germline V gives CDR1 SGHAT, CDR2 FQNNGV. This CDR3 spans 14 amino acids. Trimming took 6 bases from V and 6 from J, leaving 14 bases between them.

Details on this clone: A much larger clone is a single base away; this may be a read error. Other DNA sequences within the sample encode an identical CDR3. The gene calls are TRBV10-3 and TRBJ2-7, with D possibly being TRBD2 (5 bases). Germline loops: CDR1 ENHRY, CDR2 SYGVKD. The CDR3 is 13 amino acids. CDR3 nucleotides: TGCGCCATCAGTGACGAGGGTACCCACGAGCAGTACTTC. Protein: CAISDEGTHEQYF.

The chain employs TRBV5-6 and TRBJ2-6, with TRBD2 identical over 8 bases. CDR3 size: 16 residues. With V trimmed by 4 bases and J by 2 bases, 5 bases remained unmatched. The germline CDR1 and CDR2 sequences are SGHDT and YYEEEE. CDR3 DNA sequence: TGTGCCAGCAGCCCCGGGACTAGGGCTGGGGCCAACGTCCTGACTTTC. Protein: CASSPGTRAGANVLTF.

The rearrangement joins TRBV10-3 to TRBJ2-2, with D perhaps TRBD2 (5 bases). CDR3 size: 12 residues. The V and J ends lost 6 bases and 6 bases respectively, with 8 bases between them. CDR1 and CDR2 from the germline V gene are ENHRY and SYGVKD. Here the CDR3 DNA reads TGTGCCATCAGGGAGGTAGCCGGGGAGCTGTTTTTT. This sequence encodes CAIREVAGELFF.

As DNA, the CDR3 is TGTGCCAGCAGCTTGAGGGAGGTGACCGGGGAGCTGTTTTTT. It codes for CASSLREVTGELFF. The V call is TRBV7-2, the J call TRBJ2-2; the D gene is possibly TRBD2 (6 bases). The CDR3 has 14 amino acids. Germline-derived CDR1 and CDR2 are SGHTA and FQGNSA. V gave up 3 bases and J gave up 5 bases, with 10 bases separating them.

The V and J genes are TRBV28 and TRBJ2-7; D is unresolved. The ends were cut back, 5 bases at V and 2 bases at J, with 16 bases in the middle. The CDR3 has 15 residues. Germline CDR1 reads MDHEN; CDR2 reads SYDVKM. The CDR3 loop reads CASSLKFIRAYEQYF. Written as DNA, the CDR3 is TGTGCCAGCAGTCTCAAGTTTATTAGGGCCTACGAGCAGTACTTC. The full variable domain, its missing parts supplied by reference TRBV28 and TRBJ2-7, is DVKVTQSSRYLVKRTGEKVFLECVQDMDHENMFWYRQDPGLGLRLIYFSYDVKMKEKGDIPEGYSVSREKKERFSLILESASTNQTSMYLCASSLKFIRAYEQYFGPGTRLTVT.

The rearrangement links TRBV29-1 to TRBJ2-1, with 8 nucleotides matching TRBD1. Germline V gene sequence: CDR1 SQVTM, CDR2 ANQGSEA. Unmatched junction bases numbered 5, after V lost 5 bases and J lost 5 bases. The CDR3 has 13 amino acids. The CDR3 reads CSVRIQGDNEQFF. In nucleotides, the CDR3 is TGCAGCGTTAGGATACAGGGGGACAATGAGCAGTTCTTC.

Notes on this clone: The same CDR3 arises from other DNA sequences in this sample as well. V and J are TRBV7-6 and TRBJ2-3, with D hard to call. The CDR3 has 14 amino acids. CDR1 is SGHVS, CDR2 FNYEAQ, per germline. Trimming removed 3 bases at V and 0 bases at J, with 7 bases between. The CDR3 DNA follows: TGTGCCAGCAGCTTGACGCGAAGCACAGATACGCAGTATTTT. This encodes CASSLTRSTDTQYF.

This clone was detected only once. The chain is built from TRBV7-8 and TRBJ2-1; D could derive from TRBD1 or TRBD2 (5 bases each). The V end lost 1 base, the J end lost 6 bases, and 16 bases lay between the germline ends. There are 16 residues in the CDR3. Per germline, CDR1 SGHVS and CDR2 FQNEAQ. The CDR3 reads CASSLGDPKFINEQFF. The CDR3 DNA follows: TGTGCCAGCAGCTTAGGGGACCCCAAATTCATCAATGAGCAGTTCTTC.

As concerns this clone: Other DNA variants within this sample encode the same CDR3. The chain links TRBV7-9 to TRBJ1-6, with D tentatively TRBD1 (5 bases). Trimming shortened V by 0 bases and J by 8 bases, and 5 bases separated the two germline ends. This CDR3 has 13 amino acids. Per germline, CDR1 SEHNR and CDR2 FQNEAQ (reference sequence). CDR3 sequence: CASSLAGDSPLHF. The DNA for the CDR3 is TGTGCCAGCAGCTTAGCAGGGGATTCACCCCTCCACTTT.

The V gene is TRBV7-9, the J gene TRBJ2-5, with D possibly matching TRBD1 (5 bases). Looked up from germline, CDR1 is SEHNR and CDR2 is FQNEAQ (reference sequence). CDR3 length: 15 residues. V was clipped by 3 bases and J by 0 bases, with 11 bases between them. The CDR3 sequence is CASSLGLMYQETQYF. CDR3 DNA sequence: TGTGCCAGCAGCTTGGGGCTTATGTACCAAGAGACCCAGTACTTC. Based on the CDR3 plus reference TRBV7-9 and TRBJ2-5, the full variable domain is DTGVSQNPRHKITKRGQNVTFRCDPISEHNRLYWYRQTLGQGPEFLTYFQNEAQLEKSRLLSDRFSAERPKGSFSTLEIQRTEQGDSAMYLCASSLGLMYQETQYFGPGTRLLVL.

In this sample, this clone turned up a few times. This sequence joins TRBV5-1 and TRBJ1-1, with D tentatively TRBD1 (5 bases). V was cut by 0 bases and J by 1 base, with 10 bases left in between. The CDR3 has 15 amino acids. Per the germline V gene, CDR1 is SGHRS and CDR2 is YFSETQ. CDR3 nucleotide sequence: TGCGCCAGCAGCTTGGATGGGGGTAAGAACACTGAAGCTTTCTTT. As protein: CASSLDGGKNTEAFF. The variable domain in full, with the rest retrieved from reference TRBV5-1 and TRBJ1-1, is KAGVTQTPRYLIKTRGQQVTLSCSPISGHRSVSWYQQTPGQGLQFLFEYFSETQRNKGNFPGRFSGRQFSNSRSEMNVSTLELGDSALYLCASSLDGGKNTEAFFGQGTRLTVV.

V usage is TRBV5-4 and J usage is TRBJ2-3, with D perhaps matching TRBD1 (6 bases). V was pared by 3 bases and J by 2 bases, with 10 bases between. The CDR3 runs to 14 residues. The germline V gene has CDR1 SGHNT and CDR2 YYREEE (reference sequence). The CDR3 spells CASSSGEYTDTQYF. CDR3 DNA sequence: TGTGCCAGCAGCTCAGGGGAATACACAGATACGCAGTATTTT.

The V and J genes are TRBV5-1 and TRBJ2-5; no clear D. Trimming stripped 6 bases from V and 0 bases from J, with 6 bases between. The length of the CDR3 is 12 residues. Germline assignment: CDR1 SGHRS and CDR2 YFSETQ. The CDR3 sequence is CASNRNQETQYF. In DNA, the CDR3 is TGCGCCAGCAACCGAAACCAAGAGACCCAGTACTTC.

A few counts support this clone. Other DNA sequences in this specimen translate into the identical CDR3. This chain connects TRBV6-5 to TRBJ1-2; D is ambiguous. Germline-derived CDR1 and CDR2 are MNHEY and SVGAGI. Trimming stripped 2 bases from V and 1 base from J, with 5 bases between. The length of the CDR3 is 13 residues. CDR3 in DNA: TGTGCCAGCAGTTACGAGGGTAACTATGGCTACACCTTC. Translated, it gives CASSYEGNYGYTF.

The chain is built from TRBV6-5 and TRBJ2-2; D is undetermined. This CDR3 is 13 amino acids long. Between the trimmed V and J ends, which lost 6 bases and 1 base, there was a span of 6 bases. CDR1 MNHEY and CDR2 SVGAGI come from the germline V gene. This CDR3 is CASRAENTGELFF. The CDR3 region has the DNA TGTGCCAGCAGGGCCGAGAACACCGGGGAGCTGTTTTTT.

This rearrangement joins TRBV19 to TRBJ1-2; the match to TRBD1 covers 9 bases. Germline V gene data show CDR1 as LNHDA and CDR2 as SQIVND (reference sequence). CDR3 size: 15 residues. V shed 5 bases and J 7 bases; nucleotides not matched to a gene: 11. The CDR3 is CASSLGSQGARGYTF. CDR3 DNA sequence: TGTGCCAGTAGTCTAGGGTCACAGGGGGCGCGTGGCTACACCTTC. Full variable domain (outside the CDR3, taken from reference TRBV19 and TRBJ1-2): DGGITQSPKYLFRKEGQNVTLSCEQNLNHDAMYWYRQDPGQGLRLIYYSQIVNDFQKGDIAEGYSVSREKKESFPLTVTSAQKNPTAFYLCASSLGSQGARGYTFGSGTRLTVV.

The rearrangement joins TRBV7-9 to TRBJ2-5; 11 nucleotides line up with TRBD1. From germline, CDR1 is SEHNR and CDR2 FQNEAQ (reference sequence). Losses at the gene ends were 5 bases for V and 1 base for J; bases not matched to a gene: 6. CDR3 length: 16 residues. The CDR3 region has the DNA TGTGCCAGCAGCGGAGGGACAGGGGGTTCCCAAGAGACCCAGTACTTC. Protein product: CASSGGTGGSQETQYF.

With respect to this clone: Other nucleotide sequences from this sample produce the same CDR3. The J gene is TRBJ2-7, the V gene TRBV7-2; D is undetermined. V lost 1 base and J lost 1, with 11 bases in between. The CDR3 is 15 residues long. CDR1 is SGHTA and CDR2 is FQGNSA in the germline V gene. CDR3 in DNA: TGTGCCAGCAGCTTAGAAAGACGAAGTTCCTACGAGCAGTACTTC. Protein sequence: CASSLERRSSYEQYF.

The rearrangement uses TRBV7-2 and TRBJ1-5; D gene ambiguous. V was trimmed by 1 base and J by 5 bases, leaving 12 bases between them. The CDR3 extends over 15 amino acids. CDR1 and CDR2 (germline): SGHTA, FQGNSA. CDR3 region: CASSLGPTGYQPQHF. DNA of the CDR3: TGTGCCAGCAGCTTAGGTCCCACGGGGTATCAGCCCCAGCATTTT.